This TCR beta chain was documented in a study of T cell responses to AZD1222 COVID-19 vaccine. Findings of the study overall: Every sample of the repertoires postdated the peak T cell response. There were mostly white British donors and more females than males, and clonal diversity was possibly underestimated.

The data were produced by immunoSEQ multiplex PCR, yet TCRdb's version contains in-frame clones alone and is incomplete. This sample has around 180,000 clones, with around nine tenths found just once. Germline V gene lookup returns CDR1 LNHDA and CDR2 SQIVND (reference sequence). Trimming cost V 6 bases and J 3 bases, with 9 bases left between them. This CDR3 contains 12 residues. Points on this clone: What it binds is unknown.

This specimen consisted of peripheral blood, obtained on day 0 of AZD1222 vaccination. The chain has TRBV19 and TRBJ2-7; tentative D call: TRBD2 (5 bases). This TCR came from an adult in good health. The CDR3 protein is CASSPDFYEQYF. The CDR3 DNA is TGTGCCAGTAGCCCGGACTTCTACGAGCAGTACTTC. The complete variable domain, with remaining parts taken from reference TRBV19 and TRBJ2-7, reads DGGITQSPKYLFRKEGQNVTLSCEQNLNHDAMYWYRQDPGQGLRLIYYSQIVNDFQKGDIAEGYSVSREKKESFPLTVTSAQKNPTAFYLCASSPDFYEQYFGPGTRLTVT.